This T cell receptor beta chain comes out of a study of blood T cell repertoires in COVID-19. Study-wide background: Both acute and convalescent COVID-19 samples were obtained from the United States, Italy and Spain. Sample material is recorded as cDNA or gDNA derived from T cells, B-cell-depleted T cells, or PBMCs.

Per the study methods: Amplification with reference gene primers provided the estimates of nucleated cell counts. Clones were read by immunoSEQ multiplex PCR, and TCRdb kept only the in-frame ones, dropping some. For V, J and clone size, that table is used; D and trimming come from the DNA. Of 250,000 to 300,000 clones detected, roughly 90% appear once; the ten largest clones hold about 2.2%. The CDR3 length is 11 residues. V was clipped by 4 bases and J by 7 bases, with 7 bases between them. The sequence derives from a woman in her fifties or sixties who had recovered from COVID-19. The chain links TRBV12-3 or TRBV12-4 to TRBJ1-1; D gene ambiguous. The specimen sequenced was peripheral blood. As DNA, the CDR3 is TGTGCCAGCAGTTCGTCAGTTGAAGCTTTCTTT. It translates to CASSSSVEAFF.